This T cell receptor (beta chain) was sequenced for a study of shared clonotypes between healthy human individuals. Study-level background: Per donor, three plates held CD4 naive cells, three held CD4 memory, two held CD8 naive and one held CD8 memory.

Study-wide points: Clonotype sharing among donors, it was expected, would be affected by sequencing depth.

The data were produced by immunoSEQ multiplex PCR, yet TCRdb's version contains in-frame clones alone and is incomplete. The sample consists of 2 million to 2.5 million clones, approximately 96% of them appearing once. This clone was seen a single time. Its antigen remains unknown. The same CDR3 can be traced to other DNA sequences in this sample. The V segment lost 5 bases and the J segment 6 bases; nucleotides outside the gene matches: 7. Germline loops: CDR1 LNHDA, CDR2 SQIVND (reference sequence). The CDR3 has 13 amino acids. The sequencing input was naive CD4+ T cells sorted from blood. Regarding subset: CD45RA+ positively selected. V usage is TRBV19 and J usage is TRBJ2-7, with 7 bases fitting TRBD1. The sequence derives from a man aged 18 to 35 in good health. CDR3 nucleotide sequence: TGTGCCAGTAGTTCACAGGGGATTGGCGAGCAGTACTTC. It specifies CASSSQGIGEQYF.